This TCR beta chain was recorded in a study of shared clonotypes between healthy human individuals. The data were produced by immunoSEQ multiplex PCR, yet TCRdb's version contains in-frame clones alone and is incomplete. Of millions of clones listed, about 94% are singletons. In germline, CDR1 is MNHEY, CDR2 SMNVEV (reference sequence). Trimming stripped 6 bases from V and 7 bases from J, with 27 bases between. There are 18 residues in the CDR3. Naive CD8 isolation took CD45RO-negative cells positively selected for CCR7 and excluded terminally differentiated effector memory CD45RA+ cells. Within Nashville, Tennessee resided all donors, each a Caucasian adult.

Sequenced material: naive CD8+ T cells sorted from blood. This chain links TRBV27 with TRBJ1-4; maybe TRBD1 (6 bases). The clonotype comes from a man aged 18 to 30 in good health. This CDR3 reads CASSVVVVGGPDIEKLFF. Here the CDR3 DNA reads TGTGCCAGCAGCGTTGTAGTCGTGGGGGGCCCAGACATTGAAAAACTGTTTTTT.